The rows below give T cell receptor beta chains drawn from one sample of a study of blood T cells in healthy people across ages. TCRdb ran MiXCR on the 5' RACE reads and lists one entry per CDR3 protein. Of 270,000 or so distinct CDR3 sequences listed, 25% to 30% were seen once; the top ten hold over 25%. Material: blood. These TCRs come from a woman in her 70s in good health. Each CDR3 is given without its conserved first and last residue.

j_call v_call cdr3_aa
- TRBV4-1 ASSQDSQREVNNEQF
TRBJ1-4 TRBV5-1 ASSLNPGGSEKLF
TRBJ2-1 TRBV20-1 SAEPGNNEQF
TRBJ1-2 TRBV9 ASSLSTGGADGYT
TRBJ2-3 TRBV29-1 SGSGNADTQY
TRBJ2-2 TRBV24-1 ATSDLGQGHTGELF
- TRBV25-1 ASSEYSGEQF
TRBJ2-5 TRBV25-1 ASSDLAPDTETQY
TRBJ2-1 TRBV6-5 ASSRADSYNEQF
- TRBV12-3/TRBV12-4 ASSGTSGSSSSYEQY
TRBJ2-5 TRBV3-1 AVGSGSVETQY
TRBJ2-7 TRBV6-2/TRBV6-3 ASSYNLGGRESYEQY
TRBJ1-3 TRBV20-1 SARADSPGNTIY
TRBJ1-5 TRBV20-1 SARDSPYSNQPQH
TRBJ2-7 TRBV6-5 ASSNGPRYEQY
TRBJ2-3 TRBV6-6 ASSTTTPASTDTQY
TRBJ1-4 TRBV15 ATGRGQSNEKLF
TRBJ1-5 TRBV5-8 ASSLMTGHRSNQPQH
TRBJ2-5 TRBV14 ASSKTGTIEETQY
TRBJ2-6 TRBV2 ASGDPGANVLT
TRBJ1-4 TRBV20-1 SARGGQGLNEKLF
TRBJ1-5 TRBV24-1 ATSDGGDNQPQH
TRBJ1-2 TRBV20-1 SASLTGNYGYT
- TRBV7-3 ASSPTITISDEQF
TRBJ2-3 TRBV6-6 AGRREGTQY
TRBJ1-1 TRBV28 ASSVGTGAGAEAF
TRBJ2-5 TRBV29-1 SVGPSGETQY
- TRBV24-1 ATSDWTSGSFSEQF
TRBJ2-3 TRBV20-1 SARDPASGGDTQY
TRBJ2-2 TRBV6-5 ASSFGLAVNTGELF
- TRBV7-9 ASSPLAGGEQY
TRBJ1-6 TRBV3-1 ASSQGAGRANSPLH
TRBJ1-1 TRBV6-5 ASSYTTTWDTEAF
TRBJ2-3 TRBV7-9 ASSLDRGLPDTQY
- TRBV20-1 SAREGHLSYNEQF
TRBJ2-7 TRBV9 ASSTTGHSSYEQY
TRBJ2-5 TRBV20-1 SARYGTGVWETQY
TRBJ2-3 TRBV28 ASSPAQY
- TRBV28 ASSDGGQGGDEQF
TRBJ2-7 TRBV5-1 ASSLSVGNSYEQY
TRBJ1-5 TRBV4-3 ASSQDIQGPAAQH
TRBJ1-2 TRBV12-3/TRBV12-4 ASSLGQSANYGYT
TRBJ2-1 TRBV27 ASSLSAMRSNNEQF
TRBJ2-5 TRBV28 ASSLTTVGETQY
TRBJ1-1 TRBV29-1 SVGSPPLNTEAF
TRBJ1-6 TRBV9 ASSVGSSPLH
TRBJ2-5 TRBV12-3/TRBV12-4 ASRTGTGGETQY
- TRBV28 ASSLPAGTGHNEQF
TRBJ2-7 TRBV29-1 SVENSYEQY
TRBJ2-2 TRBV29-1 SVDVGAKNTGELF
TRBJ2-1 TRBV24-1 ATSDPGQGSEQF
TRBJ1-1 TRBV12-3/TRBV12-4 ASSPSGRALVSTEAF
TRBJ2-1 TRBV7-2 ASSFELDDEQF
TRBJ1-4 TRBV28 ASSLGNRGEKLF
TRBJ1-3 TRBV18 ASSPPRGSLSGNTIY
TRBJ1-2 TRBV7-9 AGGASTKEGYT
TRBJ2-5 TRBV16 ASSHYHGRETQY
TRBJ2-1 TRBV15 ATSRLSGRERNEQF
TRBJ2-7 TRBV7-6 ASSLEDRNTYEQY
TRBJ1-6 TRBV28 ASSFPQGTYSPLH